This T cell receptor (beta chain) is from a study of response to subunit inactivated influenza vaccine. MiXCR, applied by TCRdb to the RT-PCR reads, yields one record per CDR3 protein. Among more than 550,000 distinct CDR3 sequences, about 11% were seen once, and the ten largest hold about a tenth. Per germline, CDR1 MNHEY and CDR2 SMNVEV (reference sequence). Between the trimmed V and J ends, which lost 2 bases and 7 bases, there was a span of 14 bases. The CDR3 covers 15 residues. Of note for this clonotype: What it recognizes is unknown. Just one base apart from a much larger clone, this may be a read error.

Study observations and caveats: Authors suggested each seasonal influenza vaccination recruits few new T cells.

The J gene is TRBJ2-2, the V gene TRBV27; no firm D call. This sequence originates from a man aged 45-65 years who received an inactivated influenza vaccine. Specimen: PBMCs from blood, collected on the day of vaccination. CDR3 bases: TGTGCCAGCAGTTTAAGGGATTCCGGCATCGGGGAGCTGTTTTTT. Residues: CASSLRDSGIGELFF.